Included here is one T cell receptor (beta chain) sequence, with context. Its antigen is unknown. Scientists ran DNA taken from cultured CD4+ T cells through the Oncomine TCR Beta short-read assay for sequencing. TCRdb independently ran MiXCR on the PCR reads; one entry per CDR3 protein. The repertoire holds over 10,000 distinct CDR3 sequences, with roughly 70% as singletons. The treatment: approximately 9-day PBMC culture with coronavirus spike peptide pools or control peptides (ViraFEST assay). Peptide pool stimulation in ViraFEST expanded antigen-specific T cells, whose TCRs were then sequenced. The sample comes from a study of vaccination and CD4 T cells after COVID-19. At the level of the study: The authors used overlapping spike peptides from SARS-CoV-2, HCoV-NL63, HCoV-OC43 and HCoV-229E to stimulate cells. Study conclusions and caveats: Median SARS-CoV-2-reactive clonotype numbers rose nonsignificantly, about 21 to 38.

The TCR sequence derives from a human donor who had recovered from COVID-19. Sequences were obtained from CD4+ T cells from blood, cultured in vitro.

The CDR3 is CASSPLGQLYGYTF. The CDR3 coding sequence is TGTGCCAGCAGCCCTTTGGGGCAGCTGTATGGCTACACCTTC. The chain uses TRBV7-9 and TRBJ1-2, with D tentatively TRBD1 (5 bases). V was cut by 5 bases and J by 5 bases, with 15 bases left in between. There are 14 residues in the CDR3. The germline CDR1 and CDR2 sequences are SEHNR and FQNEAQ (reference sequence). Full variable domain (outside the CDR3, taken from reference TRBV7-9 and TRBJ1-2): DTGVSQNPRHKITKRGQNVTFRCDPISEHNRLYWYRQTLGQGPEFLTYFQNEAQLEKSRLLSDRFSAERPKGSFSTLEIQRTEQGDSAMYLCASSPLGQLYGYTFGSGTRLTVV.